This is a list of T cell receptor beta chains from one sample in a study of blood T cell repertoires in COVID-19. Assay used: immunoSEQ multiplex PCR; TCRdb lists only in-frame clones, some missing. The data show 290,000 or so clones, 82% seen once. Sequencing was done on a sample of PBMCs or T cells enriched from blood (not recorded which). All receptors come from a man aged 40-50 years who had been exposed to COVID-19. Both conserved end residues are part of each CDR3. A D gene is named only where the DNA matches it firmly. Not every row has a clone size; where given, it reads once, few, many or a size class.

>TRBV6-2/TRBV6-3|NA|NA|TRBJ1-2
TGTGCCAGCAGTTACTCGGGGGGTTATGGCTACACCTTC
CASSYSGGYGYTF
>TRBV3-1/TRBV3-2|NA|TRBD2|TRBJ2-3
TGTGCCAGCAGCCGTAGCGGGAGCCCCAGCACAGATACGCAGTATTTT
CASSRSGSPSTDTQYF
>TRBV7-2|NA|NA|TRBJ1-6
TGTGCCAGCAGCTTTCAGGGGTGGGCCACATCACCCCTCCACTTT
CASSFQGWATSPLHF
>TRBV6-5|NA|NA|TRBJ2-1
TGTGCCACCATCCATCAGGGGAGCGGCTCCAATGAGCAGTTCTTC
CATIHQGSGSNEQFF
>TRBV19|NA|NA|TRBJ2-7
TGTGCCACTGAAGGACACTACGAGCAGTACTTC
CATEGHYEQYF
>TRBV27|once|TRBD1|TRBJ1-2
TGTGCCAGCAGTTCACGAGGGACAGGGGGCCAGGGGACCTTC
CASSSRGTGGQGTF
>TRBV14|NA|NA|TRBJ2-5
TGTGCCAGCAGCCAAGGTCCTCGGGAGCGCCAAGAGACCCAGTACTTC
CASSQGPRERQETQYF
>TRBV19|NA|TRBD1|TRBJ1-6
TGTGCCAGTTCCCGGGACAGGCTGTTCGAGGGGTCCTATAATTCACCCCTCCACTTT
CASSRDRLFEGSYNSPLHF
>TRBV6-5|NA|TRBD1|TRBJ1-2
TGTGCCAGCAGCCCGGGACAGAGTTTCTATGGCTACACCTTC
CASSPGQSFYGYTF
>TRBV5-4|NA|NA|TRBJ1-3
TGTGCCAGCAGCTACGGACAGCGACAGTCTGGAAACACCATATATTTT
CASSYGQRQSGNTIYF
>TRBV18|NA|TRBD1|TRBJ1-5
TGTGCCAGCTCACCAGTTGGAGGACAGGGCAATCAGCCCCAGCATTTT
CASSPVGGQGNQPQHF
>TRBV30|NA|NA|TRBJ2-5
TGTGCCTGGAGTGTGCCGGGGGTCTTGGAGACCCAGTACTTC
CAWSVPGVLETQYF
>TRBV7-8|NA|NA|TRBJ2-7
TGTGCCAGCAGCTTTCCACCGGGAGAGCAGTACTTC
CASSFPPGEQYF
>TRBV14|NA|NA|TRBJ2-5
TGTGCCAGCAGCCAAGAGTTGCAGGGGCTCAGGGAGACCCAGTACTTC
CASSQELQGLRETQYF
>TRBV6-4|NA|TRBD1|TRBJ1-1
TGTGCCAGCAGTGCCCAACAGGGGGGGGCCACTGAAGCTTTCTTT
CASSAQQGGATEAFF
>TRBV5-1|NA|TRBD2|TRBJ2-1
TGCGCCAGCAGAGAGACGAGCGGGAAGTTCAGTGAGCAGTTCTTC
CASRETSGKFSEQFF
>TRBV6-4|NA|TRBD2|TRBJ2-3
TGTGCCAGCAGTGACCGTAGCGGGACCTTCACAGATACGCAGTATTTT
CASSDRSGTFTDTQYF
>TRBV10-3|few|TRBD1|TRBJ2-6
TGTGCCACCGGGACAGGGAAAGAAGGGGCCAACGTCCTGACTTTC
CATGTGKEGANVLTF
>TRBV5-4|NA|NA|TRBJ2-1
TGTGCCAGCAGCTTGGGGCGGAATGAGCAGTTCTTC
CASSLGRNEQFF
>TRBV4-1|NA|TRBD1|TRBJ2-5
TGCGCCAGCAGCCATTACTGGCAGGGGGTGGGGACCCAGTACTTC
CASSHYWQGVGTQYF
>TRBV7-2|NA|NA|TRBJ2-1
TGTGCCAGCAGCTTATCGTTTCCCAGGGGCGAGCAGTTCTTC
CASSLSFPRGEQFF
>TRBV5-1|NA|NA|TRBJ2-5
TGCGCCAGCAGCTTGGAGGCTAGCGCTAAAGAGACCCAGTACTTC
CASSLEASAKETQYF
>TRBV7-8|NA|NA|TRBJ1-1
TGTGCCAGCAGCCCCCGGACAGCTACGAGAGGAACTGAAGCTTTCTTT
CASSPRTATRGTEAFF
>TRBV6-5|NA|TRBD1|TRBJ1-1
TGTGCCAGCAGTTCCGGGACAGGGACGACGTGGACTGAAGCTTTCTTT
CASSSGTGTTWTEAFF
>TRBV19|NA|NA|TRBJ1-4
TGTGCCAGTAAGTTCCGGGATCATGAAAAACTGTTTTTT
CASKFRDHEKLFF